This TCR beta chain was identified in a study of cytotoxic CD8 clonotypes in ibrutinib-treated CLL. T cells were sequenced at a targeted depth of 1 in 200,000 to 1 in 1 million. Sequencing was performed with immunoSEQ multiplex PCR; in TCRdb, only in-frame clones are kept and a portion is missing. This table has some 170,000 clones, about 88% appearing once. This clone was observed a single time. Libraries of TCR beta were made from 1.5 to 2 micrograms of genomic DNA that came from cryopreserved PBMCs. The sequencing here drew on PBMCs, taken at disease progression, from a patient treated with ibrutinib. The TCR comes from a human donor with chronic lymphocytic leukemia.

This CDR3 is CASSYGLAGPLSYEQYF. DNA for the CDR3: TGTGCCAGCAGCTACGGACTAGCGGGGCCCCTCTCCTACGAGCAGTACTTC. This chain uses TRBV11-2 with TRBJ2-7; TRBD2 agrees at 12 bases. The CDR3 runs 17 residues. The germline V gene encodes CDR1 SGHAT and CDR2 FQNNGV. Trimming cost V 4 bases and J 0 bases; bases outside gene matches: 7.